This TCR beta chain originates from a study of CD8 T cells in ankylosing spondylitis. Study-wide points: A motif of under 10 highly homologous TCR beta variants was seen as apparently characteristic of ankylosing spondylitis blood. Disease-linked clones, CD8+, were relatively rare in peripheral blood.

CDR1 DFQATT and CDR2 SNEGSKA come from the germline V gene (reference sequence). There are 14 residues in the CDR3. The V gene end was trimmed by 4 bases and the J gene end by 6 bases; junction bases not matched to a gene: 8. Quantitative 5'-RACE with molecular barcodes produced the TCR beta libraries. MiXCR, applied by TCRdb to the 5' RACE reads, yields one record per CDR3 protein. The sample holds about 750,000 distinct CDR3 sequences; around 17% are singletons and the top ten take around a fifth. With respect to this clonotype: Its antigen is unidentified.

Material: blood, either unsorted or a sorted T cell fraction (not recorded which). The TCR was taken from a male donor with ankylosing spondylitis. The chain couples TRBV20-1 to TRBJ1-5; 8 bases match TRBD1. CDR3 in amino acids: CSATSGQVRQPQHF. The DNA for the CDR3 is TGCAGTGCTACCTCGGGACAGGTGCGTCAGCCCCAGCATTTT.